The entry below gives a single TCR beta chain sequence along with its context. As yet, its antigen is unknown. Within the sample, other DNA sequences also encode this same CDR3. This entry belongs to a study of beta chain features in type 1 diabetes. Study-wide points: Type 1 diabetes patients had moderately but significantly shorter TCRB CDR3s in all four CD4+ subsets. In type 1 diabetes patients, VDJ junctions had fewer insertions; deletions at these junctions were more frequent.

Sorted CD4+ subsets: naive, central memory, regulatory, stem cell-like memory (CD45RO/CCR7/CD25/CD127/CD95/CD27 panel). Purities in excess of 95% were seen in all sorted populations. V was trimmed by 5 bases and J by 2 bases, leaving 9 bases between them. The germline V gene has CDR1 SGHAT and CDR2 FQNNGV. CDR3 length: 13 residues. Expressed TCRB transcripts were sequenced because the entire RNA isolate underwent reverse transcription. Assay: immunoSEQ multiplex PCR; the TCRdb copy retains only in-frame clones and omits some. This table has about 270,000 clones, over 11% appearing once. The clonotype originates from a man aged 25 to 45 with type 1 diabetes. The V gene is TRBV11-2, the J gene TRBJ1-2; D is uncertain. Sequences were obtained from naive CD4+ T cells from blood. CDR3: CASSLGLNYGYTF. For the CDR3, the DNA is TGTGCCAGCAGCCTAGGGCTCAACTATGGCTACACCTTC.